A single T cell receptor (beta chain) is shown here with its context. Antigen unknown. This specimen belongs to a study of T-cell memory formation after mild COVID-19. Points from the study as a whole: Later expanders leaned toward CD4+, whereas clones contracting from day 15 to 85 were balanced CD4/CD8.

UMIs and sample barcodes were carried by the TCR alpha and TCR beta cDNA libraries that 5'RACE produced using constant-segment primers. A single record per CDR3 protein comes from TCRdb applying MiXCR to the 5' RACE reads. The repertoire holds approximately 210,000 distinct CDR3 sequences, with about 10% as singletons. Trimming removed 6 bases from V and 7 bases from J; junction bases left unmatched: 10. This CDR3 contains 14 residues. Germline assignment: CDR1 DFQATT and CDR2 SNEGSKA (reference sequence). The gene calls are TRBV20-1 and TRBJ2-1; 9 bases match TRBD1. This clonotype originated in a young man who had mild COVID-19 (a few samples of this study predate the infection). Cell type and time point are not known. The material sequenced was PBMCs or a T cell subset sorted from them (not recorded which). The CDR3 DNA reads TGCAGTGCGAGGGGACAGGGATTGAGGAATGAGCAGTTCTTC. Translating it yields CSARGQGLRNEQFF.